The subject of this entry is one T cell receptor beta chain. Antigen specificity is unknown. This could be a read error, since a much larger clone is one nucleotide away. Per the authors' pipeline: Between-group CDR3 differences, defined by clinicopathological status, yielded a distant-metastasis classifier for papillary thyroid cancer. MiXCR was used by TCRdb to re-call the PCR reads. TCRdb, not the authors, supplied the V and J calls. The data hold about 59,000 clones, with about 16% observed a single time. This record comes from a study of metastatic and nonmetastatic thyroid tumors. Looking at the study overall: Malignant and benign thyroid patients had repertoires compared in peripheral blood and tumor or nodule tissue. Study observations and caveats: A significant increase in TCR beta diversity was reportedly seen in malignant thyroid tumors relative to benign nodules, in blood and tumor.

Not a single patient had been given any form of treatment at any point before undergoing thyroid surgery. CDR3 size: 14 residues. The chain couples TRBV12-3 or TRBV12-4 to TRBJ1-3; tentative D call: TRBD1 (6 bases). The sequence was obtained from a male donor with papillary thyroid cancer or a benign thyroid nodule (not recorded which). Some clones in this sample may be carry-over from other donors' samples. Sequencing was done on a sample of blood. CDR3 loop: CASKGGGSVNTIYF. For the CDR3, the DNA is TGTGCCAGCAAGGGGGGGGGCTCTGTAAACACCATATATTTT.